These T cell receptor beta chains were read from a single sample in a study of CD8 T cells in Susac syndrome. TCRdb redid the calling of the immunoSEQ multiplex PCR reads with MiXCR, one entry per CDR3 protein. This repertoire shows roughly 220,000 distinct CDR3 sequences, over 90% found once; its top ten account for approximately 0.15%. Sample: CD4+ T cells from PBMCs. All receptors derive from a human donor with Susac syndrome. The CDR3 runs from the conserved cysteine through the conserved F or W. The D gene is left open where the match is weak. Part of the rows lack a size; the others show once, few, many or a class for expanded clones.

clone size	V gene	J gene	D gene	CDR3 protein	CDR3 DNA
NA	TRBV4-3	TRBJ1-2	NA	CASSQQGKYGYTF	TGCGCCAGCAGCCAACAGGGAAAGTATGGCTACACCTTC
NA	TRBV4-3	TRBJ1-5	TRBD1	CASSQERDSGRHF	TGCGCCAGCAGCCAAGAAAGGGACAGTGGGAGGCATTTT
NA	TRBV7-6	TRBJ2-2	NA	CASSLFLASSAAGELFF	TGTGCCAGCAGCTTATTCCTTGCTTCATCTGCCGCCGGGGAGCTGTTTTTT
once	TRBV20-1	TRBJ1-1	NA	CSASPGMRMNTEAFF	TGCAGTGCTAGTCCAGGGATGCGTATGAACACTGAAGCTTTCTTT
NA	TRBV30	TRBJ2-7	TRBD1	CAWSVRTGGLLSEQYF	TGTGCCTGGAGTGTGCGGACAGGGGGCCTTCTAAGCGAGCAGTACTTC
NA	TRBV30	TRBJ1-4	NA	CAQRPGGRYYEKLFF	TGTGCCCAACGCCCCGGGGGACGCTACTATGAAAAACTGTTTTTT
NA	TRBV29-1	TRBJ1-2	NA	CSVGTVNYGYTF	TGCAGCGTTGGGACAGTTAACTATGGCTACACCTTC
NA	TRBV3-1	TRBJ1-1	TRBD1	CASRGDSGTEAFF	TGTGCCAGCAGGGGGGACAGTGGAACTGAAGCTTTCTTT
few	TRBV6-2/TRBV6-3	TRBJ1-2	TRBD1	CASSPLTGTNYGYTF	TGTGCCAGCAGTCCACTGACAGGGACCAACTATGGCTACACCTTC
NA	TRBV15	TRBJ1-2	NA	CATSRDTRQDNYGYTF	TGTGCCACCAGCAGAGATACGAGACAGGACAACTATGGCTACACCTTC
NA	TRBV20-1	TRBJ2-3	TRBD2	CSASWGSGGSTQYF	TGCAGTGCTAGCTGGGGTAGCGGGGGAAGTACGCAGTATTTT
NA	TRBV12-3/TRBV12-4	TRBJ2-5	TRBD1	CASSFTTGGRETQYF	TGTGCCAGCAGTTTTACGACAGGGGGTCGGGAGACCCAGTACTTC
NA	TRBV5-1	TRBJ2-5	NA	CASSLGEAETQYF	TGCGCCAGCAGCTTGGGGGAGGCGGAGACCCAGTACTTC
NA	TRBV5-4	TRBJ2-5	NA	CASSLRDLETQYF	TGTGCCAGCAGCCTCCGGGACCTAGAGACCCAGTACTTC
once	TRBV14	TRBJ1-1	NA	CASSQNPGETEAFF	TGTGCCAGCAGCCAAAACCCAGGGGAAACTGAAGCTTTCTTT
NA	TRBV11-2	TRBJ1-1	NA	CASSFLRGRTAPEAFF	TGTGCCAGCAGCTTTTTGCGGGGGAGGACAGCCCCTGAAGCTTTCTTT
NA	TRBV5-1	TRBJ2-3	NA	CASSLATGADTQYF	TGCGCCAGCAGCTTGGCCACAGGCGCAGATACGCAGTATTTT
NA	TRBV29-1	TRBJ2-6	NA	CSVEGSGANVLTF	TGCAGCGTTGAGGGATCTGGGGCCAACGTCCTGACTTTC
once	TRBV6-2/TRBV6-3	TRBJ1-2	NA	CASSLDWAEGIYTF	TGTGCCAGCAGTTTGGATTGGGCAGAGGGGATCTACACCTTC
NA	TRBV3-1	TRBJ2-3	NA	CASSRATGAPAEDTQYF	TGTGCCAGCAGCCGGGCCACCGGGGCGCCGGCGGAAGATACGCAGTATTTT
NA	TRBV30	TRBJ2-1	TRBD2	CAWMGGGAREQFF	TGTGCCTGGATGGGCGGGGGGGCCCGAGAGCAGTTCTTC
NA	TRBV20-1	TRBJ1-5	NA	CSASGGTDNQPQHF	TGCAGTGCTAGTGGGGGGACGGACAATCAGCCCCAGCATTTT
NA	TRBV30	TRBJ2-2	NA	CAWSVVSLGGELFF	TGTGCCTGGAGTGTAGTAAGTCTAGGCGGGGAGCTGTTTTTT
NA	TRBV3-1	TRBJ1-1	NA	CASSQKVNTEAFF	TGTGCCAGCAGCCAAAAAGTGAACACTGAAGCTTTCTTT
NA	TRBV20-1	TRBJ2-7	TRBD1	CSGVTGIVYEQYF	TGCAGTGGTGTGACAGGGATCGTGTACGAGCAGTACTTC
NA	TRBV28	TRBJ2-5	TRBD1	CASSYTGVETQYF	TGTGCCAGCAGTTACACAGGGGTGGAGACCCAGTACTTC
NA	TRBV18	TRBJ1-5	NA	CASSPSRPGNQPQHF	TGTGCCAGCTCACCAAGTAGGCCAGGGAATCAGCCCCAGCATTTT
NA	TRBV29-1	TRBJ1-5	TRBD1	CSVGGQGEPQHF	TGCAGCGTTGGCGGACAGGGTGAGCCCCAGCATTTT
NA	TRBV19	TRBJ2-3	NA	CASSIVGPDTQYF	TGTGCCAGTAGTATAGTAGGGCCAGATACGCAGTATTTT
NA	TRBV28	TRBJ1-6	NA	CASSLYSLPLHF	TGTGCCAGCAGTTTATACAGTTTACCCCTCCACTTT
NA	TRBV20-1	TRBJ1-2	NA	CSARDLVHSGEWYYYGYTF	TGCAGTGCTAGAGATCTGGTTCACTCAGGGGAGTGGTATTACTATGGCTACACCTTC
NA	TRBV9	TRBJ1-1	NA	CASSVEVANTEAFF	TGTGCCAGCAGCGTAGAGGTTGCGAACACTGAAGCTTTCTTT
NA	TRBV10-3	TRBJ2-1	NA	CAISGGLSSYNEQFF	TGTGCCATCAGTGGGGGGCTCAGCTCCTACAATGAGCAGTTCTTC
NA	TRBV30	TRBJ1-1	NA	CAWSLERPNTEAFF	TGTGCCTGGAGTTTGGAACGGCCGAACACTGAAGCTTTCTTT
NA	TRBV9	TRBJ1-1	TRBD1	CASSLITGTAEAFF	TGTGCCAGCAGCCTCATAACCGGGACAGCTGAAGCTTTCTTT
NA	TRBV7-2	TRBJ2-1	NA	CASSLFQDEQFF	TGTGCCAGCAGCTTATTTCAGGATGAGCAGTTCTTC
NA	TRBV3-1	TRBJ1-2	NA	CASSPQPPGFGNYGYTF	TGTGCCAGCAGCCCCCAGCCCCCAGGGTTTGGTAACTATGGCTACACCTTC
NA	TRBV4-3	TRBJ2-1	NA	CASSQDPDTRGLNEQFF	TGCGCCAGCAGCCAAGACCCGGACACCCGGGGGTTAAATGAGCAGTTCTTC
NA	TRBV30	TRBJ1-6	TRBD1	CASSGQSNSPLHF	TGTGCCTCCTCGGGACAGTCTAATTCACCCCTCCACTTT
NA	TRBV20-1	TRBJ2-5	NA	CSADLGGLETQYF	TGCAGTGCTGACTTGGGGGGCTTAGAGACCCAGTACTTC
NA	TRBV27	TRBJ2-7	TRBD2	CASSFGLAGDFSYEQYF	TGTGCCAGCAGTTTTGGGCTAGCGGGGGACTTTTCCTACGAGCAGTACTTC
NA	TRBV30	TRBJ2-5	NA	CAWSVGRVLRTQYF	TGTGCCTGGAGTGTGGGACGGGTCCTGCGGACCCAGTACTTC
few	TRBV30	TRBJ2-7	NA	CAWSLKGWDEQYF	TGTGCCTGGAGCCTAAAGGGCTGGGACGAGCAGTACTTC
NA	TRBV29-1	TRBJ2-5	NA	CSVDDRPEETQYF	TGCAGCGTTGATGACAGACCAGAGGAGACCCAGTACTTC
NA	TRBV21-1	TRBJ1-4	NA	CASSNPGHEKLFF	TGTGCCAGCAGCAACCCAGGGCATGAAAAACTGTTTTTT
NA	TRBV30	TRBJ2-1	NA	CAWSSTRTIANEQFF	TGTGCCTGGAGTTCCACACGGACTATCGCCAATGAGCAGTTCTTC
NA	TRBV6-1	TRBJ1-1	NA	CASRDPTTEAFF	TGTGCCAGCAGGGATCCAACCACTGAAGCTTTCTTT
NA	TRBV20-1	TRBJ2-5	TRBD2	CSATSGGTQETQYF	TGCAGTGCTACCTCCGGGGGGACCCAAGAGACCCAGTACTTC
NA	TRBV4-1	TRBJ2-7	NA	CASSPQDLRGYEQYF	TGCGCCAGCAGCCCACAGGACCTGAGGGGATACGAGCAGTACTTC
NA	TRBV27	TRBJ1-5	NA	CASSRGGGSQPQHF	TGTGCCAGCAGCCGGGGCGGGGGGAGTCAGCCCCAGCATTTT
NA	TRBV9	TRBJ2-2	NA	CASSVVFGGVNTGELFF	TGTGCCAGCAGCGTAGTTTTTGGGGGTGTGAACACCGGGGAGCTGTTTTTT
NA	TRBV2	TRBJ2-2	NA	CASSGLTTGELFF	TGTGCCAGCAGTGGACTGACCACCGGGGAGCTGTTTTTT
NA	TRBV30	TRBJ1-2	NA	CAWSVSRYGYTF	TGTGCCTGGAGTGTATCTCGCTATGGCTACACCTTC
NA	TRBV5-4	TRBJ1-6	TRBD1	CASSSVGGTGFRSLHF	TGTGCCAGCAGCTCCGTCGGGGGGACAGGGTTTAGATCCCTCCACTTT
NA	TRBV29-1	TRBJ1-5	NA	CSVEVGPNQPQHF	TGCAGCGTTGAAGTAGGACCTAATCAGCCCCAGCATTTT
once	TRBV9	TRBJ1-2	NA	CASSVAPTAEGGYGYTF	TGTGCCAGCAGCGTAGCCCCCACTGCGGAGGGAGGATATGGCTACACCTTC
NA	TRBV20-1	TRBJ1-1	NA	CSARVPGRTEAFF	TGCAGTGCTAGAGTCCCAGGGAGGACTGAAGCTTTCTTT
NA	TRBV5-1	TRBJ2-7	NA	CASSLTAGLYEQYF	TGCGCCAGCAGCTTGACGGCAGGGCTCTACGAGCAGTACTTC
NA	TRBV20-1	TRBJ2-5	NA	CSLFEDRGGETQYF	TGCAGTCTGTTCGAGGACCGGGGAGGAGAGACCCAGTACTTC